The 7 T cell receptor beta chains below were found in one sample sequenced in a study of T-cell memory formation after mild COVID-19. In TCRdb, the 5' RACE reads were re-called with MiXCR into one record per CDR3 protein. The sample yields some 120,000 distinct CDR3 sequences, about a sixth seen once. Sequencing was carried out using PBMCs or a T cell subset sorted from them (not recorded which). The source is an adult woman who had mild COVID-19 (a few samples of this study predate the infection). Cell type and time point are not known.

This clonotype has a handful of counts. J is TRBJ2-7 and V is TRBV15; 11 bases line up with TRBD2. Germline assignment: CDR1 LNHNV and CDR2 YYDKDF (reference sequence). The ends lost 0 bases at V and 5 bases at J; junction bases unmatched: 6. This CDR3 contains 16 residues. The CDR3 nucleotides are TGTGCCACCAGCAGAGATTTAGCGGGAGGGCCCCACGAGCAGTACTTC. Its protein product is CATSRDLAGGPHEQYF.

Many counts were recorded for this clonotype. The V gene is TRBV6-2 or TRBV6-3, the J gene TRBJ2-5, with 7 bases lining up with TRBD2. Germline V CDR1 and CDR2: MNHEY, SVGEGT. V dropped 5 bases and J dropped 5; count of bases not matched to a gene: 8. The CDR3 is 14 residues long. CDR3 loop: CASSAWERDETQYF. CDR3 coding DNA: TGTGCCAGCAGTGCGTGGGAGCGGGATGAGACCCAGTACTTC.

The chain links TRBV30 to TRBJ2-1; 8 positions agree with TRBD2. Looked up from germline, CDR1 is GTSNPN and CDR2 is SVGIG (reference sequence). Trimming cost V 2 bases and J 8 bases; bases outside gene matches: 8. The CDR3 runs to 14 residues. CDR3 residues: CAWSTGTSADEQFF. CDR3 DNA: TGTGCCTGGAGTACCGGGACTAGTGCGGATGAGCAGTTCTTC.

This clonotype came up a few times. The chain uses TRBV9 and TRBJ2-5, with D perhaps TRBD1 (6 bases). CDR3 size: 12 residues. Trimming removed 3 bases at V and 5 bases at J, with 8 bases between. Germline V gene sequence: CDR1 SGDLS, CDR2 YYNGEE. CDR3 nucleotide sequence: TGTGCCAGCAGCGACAGGGCGGAGACCCAGTACTTC. Its protein is CASSDRAETQYF.

The genes are TRBV12-3 or TRBV12-4 and TRBJ2-1; 7 bases line up with TRBD2. Germline trimming cut 1 base from V and 5 bases from J; bases unmatched to any gene: 8. The CDR3 contains 16 residues. The CDR3 DNA is TGTGCCAGCAGTTTAGGAGGGGACTACGCTGACAATGAGCAGTTCTTC. Protein product: CASSLGGDYADNEQFF.

In its sample, this clonotype was seen many times. The chain carries TRBV10-3 and TRBJ2-4; no clear D gene. CDR3 size: 13 residues. CDR1 ENHRY and CDR2 SYGVKD come from the germline V gene. Deletions cut 4 bases from V and 5 bases from J, with 9 bases between. Here the CDR3 reads CAISGGPENIQYF. The DNA of the CDR3 is TGTGCCATCAGTGGAGGACCAGAAAACATTCAGTACTTC.

This clonotype has a handful of counts. This sequence joins TRBV4-1 and TRBJ2-2; D gene unclear. CDR1 is MGHRA and CDR2 is YSYEKL in the germline V gene. V dropped 1 base and J dropped 4 bases, with 10 bases sitting between them. The CDR3 has 15 residues. CDR3 nucleotide sequence: TGCGCCAGCAGCCAAGCCCGGGCCCTCACCGGGGAGCTGTTTTTT. As protein: CASSQARALTGELFF.